Below are 18 T cell receptor beta chains sequenced from a single sample in a study of T cells after posttransplantation cyclophosphamide. Method: immunoSEQ multiplex PCR; TCRdb's copy keeps in-frame clones and lacks some. Captured here are 30,000 to 45,000 clones, none seen once; the top ten comprise about 1.2%. The specimen was PBMCs. These receptors were collected from a girl under 18 in good health, CMV-negative, and a related stem cell transplant donor.

This clone was found a few times. The chain has TRBV5-1 and TRBJ2-5, with a possible D match to TRBD1 (7 bases). The DNA end favors TRBJ2-7, so the J call may be wrong. The V gene's germline CDR1 is SGHRS and CDR2 YFSETQ. The CDR3 extends over 17 amino acids. This CDR3 is CASSPGLIQGSVYEQYF. The DNA for the CDR3 is TGCGCCAGCAGTCCCGGACTAATACAGGGGTCAGTATACGAGCAGTACTTC.

A few counts support this clone. The CDR3 DNA follows: TGTGCCAGCAGCTTACGCGGGACAGGACAAGAGACCCAGTACTTC. It translates to CASSLRGTGQETQYF. The V call is TRBV7-9, the J call TRBJ2-5; 8 nucleotides match TRBD1. Trimming cost V 2 bases and J 2 bases; bases outside gene matches: 4. The CDR3 sequence is 15 residues long. Germline V CDR1 and CDR2: SEHNR, FQNEAQ (reference sequence).

This clone was counted ten times or more. CDR3 sequence: CASMRGNTIYF. The CDR3 region has the DNA TGTGCCAGCATGAGGGGAAACACCATATATTTT. The chain joins TRBV6-5 to TRBJ1-3; D remains ambiguous. The CDR3 has 11 residues. In germline, CDR1 is MNHEY, CDR2 SVGAGI. V dropped 7 bases and J dropped 4 bases, with 5 bases sitting between them.

This clone was detected ten times or more. This sequence joins TRBV20-1 and TRBJ2-7; D remains unclear. Trimming removed 3 bases at V and 3 bases at J, with 6 bases between. Germline V lookup: CDR1 DFQATT, CDR2 SNEGSKA (reference sequence). This CDR3 region has 11 residues. The CDR3 region has the DNA TGCAGTGCTAGGGTCAGCTACGAGCAGTACTTC. Encoded protein: CSARVSYEQYF.

The rearrangement joins TRBV29-1 to TRBJ2-1; D is unclear. The CDR3 runs to 9 residues. CDR1 and CDR2 from the germline V gene are SQVTM and ANQGSEA. Trimming took 7 bases from V and 5 from J, leaving 3 bases between them. CDR3 in DNA: TGCAGCGGCGACAATGAGCAGTTCTTC. Encoded protein: CSGDNEQFF.

This clone has a handful of counts. The chain carries TRBV19 and TRBJ1-1; maybe TRBD1 (5 bases). The CDR3 spans 14 residues. Germline assignment: CDR1 LNHDA and CDR2 SQIVND (reference sequence). V was pared by 8 bases and J by 1 base, with 14 bases between. DNA of the CDR3: TGTGCCAGTTCTAATGGGGCACCGAACACTGAAGCTTTCTTT. Its protein is CASSNGAPNTEAFF.

This clone has a count of ten or more. The chain carries TRBV9 and TRBJ1-3; 7 nucleotides line up with TRBD1. The CDR3 is made up of 17 amino acids. Germline V CDR1 and CDR2: SGDLS, YYNGEE. The V and J ends lost 0 bases and 0 bases, in that order; junction bases with no gene match: 6. Here the CDR3 DNA reads TGTGCCAGCAGCGTAGAGGGGACAGTAAACTCTGGAAACACCATATATTTT. Protein: CASSVEGTVNSGNTIYF.

In this sample, this clone turned up a few times. V is TRBV5-6 and J is TRBJ2-5; D is perhaps TRBD1 (6 bases). With 5 bases removed from V and 5 bases from J, the gap between germline ends came to 13 bases. CDR3 length: 13 residues. CDR1 is SGHDT and CDR2 is YYEEEE in the germline V gene. As DNA, the CDR3 is TGTGCCAGCAGTCTACAGGGTTCGGAGACCCAGTACTTC. Residues: CASSLQGSETQYF.

This clone was recorded many times. The chain combines TRBV5-4 with TRBJ2-2; D gene uncertain. Trimming took 4 bases from V and 4 from J, leaving 5 bases between them. The CDR3 has 12 residues. Per germline, CDR1 SGHNT and CDR2 YYREEE (reference sequence). The CDR3 loop is CASSPVTGELFF. CDR3 coding DNA: TGTGCCAGCAGCCCAGTCACCGGGGAGCTGTTTTTT.

This clone appeared many times. V is TRBV6-4 and J is TRBJ2-2, with D unresolved. Trimming removed 5 bases from V and 3 bases from J, with 10 bases in between. The CDR3 has 14 residues. Germline V lookup: CDR1 MRHNA, CDR2 SNTAGT. CDR3 in DNA: TGTGCCAGCAGTCCCTTACCAGACACCGGGGAGCTGTTTTTT. This encodes CASSPLPDTGELFF.

This clone was recorded many times. J is TRBJ2-2 and V is TRBV10-3; 10 bases map to TRBD1. J gave up 0 bases and V 2 bases, and 9 bases lay outside the gene matches. The length of the CDR3 is 19 residues. Germline CDR1 reads ENHRY; CDR2 reads SYGVKD. CDR3 DNA: TGTGCCATCAGTGAGACCGGGACAGGGGCCACTGCGAACACCGGGGAGCTGTTTTTT. Its protein is CAISETGTGATANTGELFF.

This clone occurred many times. The chain recombines TRBV7-3 with TRBJ1-1; the match to TRBD1 covers 8 bases. The V gene end was trimmed by 5 bases and the J gene end by 7 bases; junction bases not matched to a gene: 12. CDR3 size: 15 residues. CDR1 is SGHTA, CDR2 FQGTGA, per germline. The DNA of the CDR3 is TGTGCCAGCAGCAAAACGGACAGGGAGGGGAGTGAAGCTTTCTTT. Its protein is CASSKTDREGSEAFF.

This clone was found a few times. V and J are TRBV15 and TRBJ1-1; tentative D call: TRBD1 (5 bases). The V end lost 9 bases, the J end lost 0 bases, and 11 bases lay between the germline ends. CDR3 length: 13 amino acids. Germline loops: CDR1 LNHNV, CDR2 YYDKDF (reference sequence). The CDR3: CATRRQMNTEAFF. The CDR3 DNA reads as TGTGCCACGAGACGACAGATGAACACTGAAGCTTTCTTT.

This clone was observed a few times. The rearrangement links TRBV28 to TRBJ1-1, with a weak D call TRBD1 (6 bases). Germline CDR1 is MDHEN and CDR2 is SYDVKM. The CDR3 sequence is 15 residues long. The V and J ends lost 1 base and 2 bases respectively, with 11 bases between them. In DNA form, the CDR3 reads TGTGCCAGCAGTTTATCGACAGGACGTAACACTGAAGCTTTCTTT. Protein product: CASSLSTGRNTEAFF.

This clone was recorded a few times. The chain links TRBV30 to TRBJ1-6; TRBD1 matches 11 bases. Germline loops: CDR1 GTSNPN, CDR2 SVGIG (reference sequence). This CDR3 spans 17 amino acids. The V segment lost 2 bases and the J segment 0 bases; nucleotides outside the gene matches: 3. The CDR3 region has the DNA TGTGCCTGGAGTCGGGACAGGGGGTCCTCCTATAATTCACCCCTCCACTTT. Protein sequence: CAWSRDRGSSYNSPLHF.

The sample holds many counts of this clone. This chain's CDR3 is CASSEGDEQFF. The CDR3, as DNA: TGCGCCAGCAGTGAAGGAGATGAGCAGTTCTTC. The chain uses TRBV10-2 and TRBJ2-1; D gene unclear. Germline values: CDR1 WSHSY, CDR2 SAAADI. This CDR3 is built from 11 residues. The V and J ends lost 3 bases and 8 bases respectively, with 5 bases between them.

This clone was found many times. The V and J genes are TRBV5-1 and TRBJ2-5, with 14 bases matching TRBD2. Trimming cost V 6 bases and J 4 bases; bases outside gene matches: 11. This CDR3 is built from 17 residues. Germline V gene data show CDR1 as SGHRS and CDR2 as YFSETQ. The CDR3 loop reads CASIPAGTSGGIETQYF. The CDR3 DNA follows: TGCGCCAGCATTCCTGCCGGGACTAGCGGGGGTATAGAGACCCAGTACTTC.

The V and J genes are TRBV27 and TRBJ2-1; D gene uncertain. Trimming left V 5 bases short and J 2 bases short, with 4 bases between. In germline, CDR1 is MNHEY, CDR2 SMNVEV (reference sequence). The CDR3 totals 12 residues. CDR3: CASSPTYNEQFF. The DNA for the CDR3 is TGTGCCAGCAGTCCAACCTACAATGAGCAGTTCTTC.